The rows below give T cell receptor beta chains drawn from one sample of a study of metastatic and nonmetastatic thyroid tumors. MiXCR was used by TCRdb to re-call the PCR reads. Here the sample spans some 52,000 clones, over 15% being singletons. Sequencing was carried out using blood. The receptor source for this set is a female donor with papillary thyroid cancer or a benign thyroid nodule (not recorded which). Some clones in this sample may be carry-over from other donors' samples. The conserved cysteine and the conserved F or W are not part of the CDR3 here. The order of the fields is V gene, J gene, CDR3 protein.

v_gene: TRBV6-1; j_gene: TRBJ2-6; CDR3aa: ASSEESSGANVLT
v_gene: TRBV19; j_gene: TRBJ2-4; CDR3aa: ASNVLAGIAVRAKNIQY
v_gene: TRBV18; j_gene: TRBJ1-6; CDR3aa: ASSPPLGGDSPLH
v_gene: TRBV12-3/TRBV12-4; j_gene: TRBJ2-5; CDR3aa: ASSTPWAQETQY
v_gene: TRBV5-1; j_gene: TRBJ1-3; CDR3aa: ASSLVGSGNTIY
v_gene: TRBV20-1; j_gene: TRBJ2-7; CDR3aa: SVDQQGAGYEQY
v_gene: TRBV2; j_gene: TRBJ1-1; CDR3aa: ASSERLDREIVAF
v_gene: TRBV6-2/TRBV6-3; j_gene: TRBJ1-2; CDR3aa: ASSLTGGSYGYT
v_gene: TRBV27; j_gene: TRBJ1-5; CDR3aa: ASTQLGLDVSNQPQH
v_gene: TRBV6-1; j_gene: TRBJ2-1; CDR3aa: AISLAGGAYNEQF
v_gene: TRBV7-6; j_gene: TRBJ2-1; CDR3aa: ASRAGSYNEQF
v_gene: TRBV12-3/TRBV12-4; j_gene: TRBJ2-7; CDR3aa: ASSLGGGGYEQY
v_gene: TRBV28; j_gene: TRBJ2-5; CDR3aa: ASSLSRLAGVETQY
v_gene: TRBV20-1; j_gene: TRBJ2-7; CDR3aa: SARDSRTEQY
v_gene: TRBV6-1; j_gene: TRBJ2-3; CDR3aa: ASSWDRGADTQY
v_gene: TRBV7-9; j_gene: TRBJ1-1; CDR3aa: ASSLALTAGTEAF
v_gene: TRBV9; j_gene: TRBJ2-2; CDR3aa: ASSVGKGFTGELF
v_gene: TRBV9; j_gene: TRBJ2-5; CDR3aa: ASSAGGNQETQY
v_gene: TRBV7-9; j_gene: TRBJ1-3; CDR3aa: ASSSDRNSGNTIY
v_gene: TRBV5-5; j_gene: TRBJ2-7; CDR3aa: ASSPVRDYEQY
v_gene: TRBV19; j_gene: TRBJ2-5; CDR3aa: ASSGTGGSETQY
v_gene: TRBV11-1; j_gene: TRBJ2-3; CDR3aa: ASSPTSGRRPDTQY
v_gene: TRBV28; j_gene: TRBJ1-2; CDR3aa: AILTGEDRILYGYT
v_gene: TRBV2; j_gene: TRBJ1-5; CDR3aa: ASSYDRSVQPQH
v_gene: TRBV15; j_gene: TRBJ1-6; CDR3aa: ATSRDRAVRNSPLH
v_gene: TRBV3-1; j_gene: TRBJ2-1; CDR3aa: ASSRKLAGERNEQF
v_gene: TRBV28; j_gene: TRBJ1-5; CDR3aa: ASSIQKSGNQPQH
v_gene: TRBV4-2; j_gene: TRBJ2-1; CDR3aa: ASSQEIRGYNEQF
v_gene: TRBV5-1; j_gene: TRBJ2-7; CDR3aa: ASSLGTGLNYEQY
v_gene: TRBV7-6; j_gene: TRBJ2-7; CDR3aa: ASSPRITGASEQY
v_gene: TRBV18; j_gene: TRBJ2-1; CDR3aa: ASSPKKIAGVVTYEQF
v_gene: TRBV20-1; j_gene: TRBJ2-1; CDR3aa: SARPGQFIYNEQF
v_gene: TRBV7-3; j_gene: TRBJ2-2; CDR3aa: ASSSKITGELF
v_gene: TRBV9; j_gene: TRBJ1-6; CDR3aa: ASSLTADPYNSPLH
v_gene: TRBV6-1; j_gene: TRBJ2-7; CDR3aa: ASNTLGEQY
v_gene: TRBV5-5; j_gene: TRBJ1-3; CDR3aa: ASSSSSSGNTIY
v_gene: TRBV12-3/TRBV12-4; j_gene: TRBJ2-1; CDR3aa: ASSHTEVEQF